These 31 T cell receptor beta chains came from one sample sequenced in a study of beta chain features in type 1 diabetes. Regarding the study as a whole: In all four CD4+ subsets, TCRB CDR3 length was significantly, moderately reduced in type 1 diabetes.

These receptors have no known antigen. Since all of the isolated RNA was reverse transcribed, expressed TCRB transcripts were what got sequenced. Libraries were prepared by immunoSEQ multiplex PCR; TCRdb keeps only in-frame clonotypes and omits some of them. Among 300,000 or so clones listed, roughly an eighth were seen once. The sequencing sample was made of naive CD4+ T cells from blood. The receptor source for this set is a man aged 25-40 years with type 1 diabetes.

The chain combines TRBV28 with TRBJ2-7; D call uncertain. The CDR3 is made up of 13 amino acids. The germline V gene has CDR1 MDHEN and CDR2 SYDVKM. Trimming removed 2 bases from V and 2 bases from J, with 7 bases in between. CDR3 nucleotides: TGTGCCAGCAGTTTAGAGGTCCCCTACGAGCAGTACTTC. Translation gives CASSLEVPYEQYF.

The rearrangement uses TRBV19 and TRBJ2-3; TRBD2 might be the D (6 bases). CDR3 size: 13 residues. Germline V gives CDR1 LNHDA, CDR2 SQIVND (reference sequence). V was shortened by 3 bases and J by 4 bases, with 8 bases between the two germline ends. As DNA, the CDR3 is TGTGCCAGTAGTATTGGGACTCCAGATACGCAGTATTTT. It codes for CASSIGTPDTQYF.

This clone was seen a handful of times. This sequence joins TRBV7-2 and TRBJ2-2, with 9 bases aligning to TRBD1. The CDR3 loop spans 15 amino acids. Germline values: CDR1 SGHTA, CDR2 FQGNSA. Germline trimming cut 5 bases from V and 11 bases from J; bases unmatched to any gene: 12. The CDR3 spells CASSAPGTGRVELFF. The CDR3 coding sequence is TGTGCCAGCAGCGCCCCCGGGACAGGGCGCGTCGAGCTGTTTTTT.

This clone has only a few counts. The chain is built from TRBV29-1 and TRBJ1-1, with TRBD1 identical over 8 bases. The CDR3 spans 13 residues. Unmatched junction bases numbered 7, after V lost 6 bases and J lost 4 bases. Germline-derived CDR1 and CDR2 are SQVTM and ANQGSEA. CDR3 sequence: CSVEGQGATEAFF. The CDR3 DNA reads as TGCAGCGTAGAGGGGCAGGGGGCCACTGAAGCTTTCTTT.

The chain couples TRBV25-1 to TRBJ2-7, with 7 bases identical to TRBD1. The CDR3 covers 15 residues. The J segment lost 5 bases and the V segment lost 3 bases, leaving 10 bases of the junction unmatched. Germline lookup yields CDR1 MGHDK and CDR2 SYGVNS. CDR3 DNA: TGTGCCAGCAGTGACCCAAAAACAGGGGTCGACGAGCAGTACTTC. Its protein product is CASSDPKTGVDEQYF.

This clone was seen a handful of times. The V and J genes are TRBV6-5 and TRBJ2-1, with D perhaps matching TRBD1 (6 bases). From germline, CDR1 is MNHEY and CDR2 SVGAGI. The CDR3 is 14 amino acids. Trimming cost V 10 bases and J 6 bases, with 19 bases left between them. CDR3 bases: TGTGCCACCGGCCCCGGACAGCCTGGCAATGAGCAGTTCTTC. Amino acids: CATGPGQPGNEQFF.

V is TRBV2 and J is TRBJ2-3; TRBD2 matches at 9 bases. The germline CDR1 and CDR2 sequences are SNHLY and FYNNEI. The CDR3 covers 14 residues. With V trimmed by 4 bases and J by 4 bases, 3 bases remained unmatched. CDR3 bases: TGTGCCAGCAGTGGTAGCGGGAGTCCAGATACGCAGTATTTT. Translation: CASSGSGSPDTQYF.

This clone was seen a few times. The chain has TRBV7-9 and TRBJ1-2; 9 nucleotides line up with TRBD1. The length of the CDR3 is 15 residues. Germline V gene lookup returns CDR1 SEHNR and CDR2 FQNEAQ (reference sequence). The junction had 10 bases not matched to a gene; V was cut back by 3 bases and J by 8 bases. As DNA, the CDR3 is TGTGCCAGCAGCTTGGCCCGGGACAGGGTTGCAGGCTACACCTTC. Its translation: CASSLARDRVAGYTF.

This clone was observed a handful of times. This chain joins TRBV27 and TRBJ2-1, with D uncertain. Trimming removed 4 bases from V and 0 bases from J, with 10 bases in between. This CDR3 has 15 residues. Germline V CDR1 and CDR2: MNHEY, SMNVEV (reference sequence). CDR3 sequence: CASSSALSSYNEQFF. In nucleotides, the CDR3 is TGTGCCAGCAGTTCTGCGCTGAGCTCCTACAATGAGCAGTTCTTC.

This clone was detected a few times. The chain has TRBV7-9 and TRBJ1-1, with TRBD1 matching over 10 bases. Germline V CDR1 and CDR2: SEHNR, FQNEAQ (reference sequence). V lost 5 bases, J lost 1 base, and 7 bases stayed unmatched. The CDR3 spans 16 residues. CDR3 sequence: CASSPGQGTPNTEAFF. DNA for the CDR3: TGTGCCAGCAGCCCGGGACAGGGGACGCCGAACACTGAAGCTTTCTTT.

The V and J genes are TRBV7-9 and TRBJ1-1; possibly TRBD1 for D (6 bases). V dropped 6 bases and J dropped 6 bases, with 17 bases sitting between them. In germline, CDR1 is SEHNR, CDR2 FQNEAQ (reference sequence). CDR3 size: 14 residues. The CDR3 sequence: CASSNLQGASEAFF. The CDR3 coding sequence is TGTGCCAGCAGTAATCTACAGGGTGCCTCTGAAGCTTTCTTT.

The V and J genes are TRBV28 and TRBJ2-3; 8 bases match TRBD2. The V segment lost 5 bases and the J segment 4 bases; nucleotides outside the gene matches: 8. Germline V gives CDR1 MDHEN, CDR2 SYDVKM. This CDR3 region has 15 residues. Here the CDR3 reads CASSPSGSFADTQYF. In DNA form, the CDR3 reads TGTGCCAGCAGTCCCAGCGGGAGTTTTGCAGATACGCAGTATTTT.

The chain uses TRBV19 and TRBJ2-1, with 16 bases fitting TRBD2. V lost 6 bases and J lost 4; bases outside the gene matches: 3. Germline V gene data show CDR1 as LNHDA and CDR2 as SQIVND (reference sequence). The CDR3 is made up of 16 amino acids. The CDR3, as DNA: TGTGCCAGTAGGGGGACTAGCGGGAGGGAATACAATGAGCAGTTCTTC. Translating gives CASRGTSGREYNEQFF.

The chain joins TRBV6-1 to TRBJ2-2, with a tentative D call TRBD2 (5 bases). Per germline, CDR1 MNHNS and CDR2 SASEGT. The V and J ends lost 7 bases and 4 bases respectively, with 10 bases between them. The CDR3 is 13 amino acids. The CDR3 reads CASTHGSTGELFF. Here the CDR3 DNA reads TGTGCCAGCACTCATGGGAGCACCGGGGAGCTGTTTTTT.

J is TRBJ1-1 and V is TRBV29-1; no reliable D call. Trimming removed 6 bases at V and 0 bases at J, with 11 bases between. From germline, CDR1 is SQVTM and CDR2 ANQGSEA. The CDR3 extends over 13 amino acids. The CDR3 sequence is CSVERPMNTEAFF. In DNA, the CDR3 is TGCAGCGTGGAGCGGCCAATGAACACTGAAGCTTTCTTT.

The V call is TRBV27, the J call TRBJ2-7; weak D call: TRBD1 (5 bases). This CDR3 is built from 15 residues. Germline CDR1 is MNHEY and CDR2 is SMNVEV (reference sequence). Trimming removed 2 bases at V and 6 bases at J, with 17 bases between. The chain's CDR3 is CASSLHQGQRGEQYF. In nucleotides, the CDR3 is TGTGCCAGCAGTTTACACCAGGGTCAAAGAGGCGAGCAGTACTTC.

Only a few counts were recorded for this clone. The chain recombines TRBV7-2 with TRBJ2-1; 9 positions match TRBD2. The V segment lost 5 bases and the J segment 0 bases; nucleotides outside the gene matches: 8. The germline V gene encodes CDR1 SGHTA and CDR2 FQGNSA. The CDR3 has 17 residues. CDR3 in amino acids: CASSLTSGSSSYNEQFF. The DNA of the CDR3 is TGTGCCAGCAGCCTTACTAGCGGGTCCAGCTCCTACAATGAGCAGTTCTTC.

This rearrangement joins TRBV4-2 to TRBJ2-7, with 15 bases that match TRBD2. Germline CDR1 reads LGHNA; CDR2 reads YNFKEQ. CDR3 length equals 16 residues. Unmatched junction bases numbered 2, after V lost 3 bases and J lost 2 bases. The CDR3 sequence: CASSHGTSGRTYEQYF. CDR3 nucleotides: TGTGCCAGCAGCCACGGGACTAGCGGGAGGACCTACGAGCAGTACTTC.

This clone showed up just a few times. The chain joins TRBV28 to TRBJ2-7; the D gene is possibly TRBD2 (7 bases). This CDR3 is built from 15 residues. Looked up from germline, CDR1 is MDHEN and CDR2 is SYDVKM. Trimming took off 6 bases at V and 1 base at J, with 16 bases between the two ends. The DNA for the CDR3 is TGTGCCAGCAGCTCCGGGGGGCGGGTTTCCTACGAGCAGTACTTC. It translates to CASSSGGRVSYEQYF.

This clone was counted between two and nine times. This chain connects TRBV7-9 to TRBJ2-7; D perhaps matches TRBD1 (6 bases). CDR3 length: 14 residues. The V gene lost 2 bases and the J gene lost 2 bases, with 10 bases spanning the gap. The germline V gene encodes CDR1 SEHNR and CDR2 FQNEAQ (reference sequence). The CDR3 DNA reads TGTGCCAGCAGCTTAATGGACAGACCCTACGAGCAGTACTTC. As protein: CASSLMDRPYEQYF.

This clone turned up a few times. The gene calls are TRBV28 and TRBJ2-7, with 7 positions matching TRBD2. Germline loops: CDR1 MDHEN, CDR2 SYDVKM. V lost 7 bases, J lost 3 bases, and 12 bases stayed unmatched. The CDR3 consists of 15 residues. The CDR3 is CASTLGASGDYEQYF. CDR3 sequence (DNA): TGTGCCAGCACCCTAGGAGCTAGCGGAGACTACGAGCAGTACTTC.

This clone was found a few times. This sequence joins TRBV5-6 and TRBJ2-7; no reliable D call. The CDR3 consists of 12 residues. V lost 1 base, J lost 5 bases, and 7 bases lay in between. CDR1 is SGHDT and CDR2 is YYEEEE in the germline V gene. CDR3 sequence reads: CASSLFLHEQYF. For the CDR3, the DNA is TGTGCCAGCAGCTTGTTCCTCCACGAGCAGTACTTC.

The chain links TRBV5-4 to TRBJ2-1, with TRBD2 matching 11 bases. There are 16 residues in the CDR3. The V segment lost 5 bases and the J segment 7 bases; nucleotides outside the gene matches: 11. Germline V lookup: CDR1 SGHNT, CDR2 YYREEE (reference sequence). CDR3 bases: TGTGCCAGCAGTAAGACTAGCGGGAAGGTAGGGAATGAGCAGTTCTTC. Residues: CASSKTSGKVGNEQFF.

This chain links TRBV19 with TRBJ2-5; 8 positions match TRBD1. The V gene's germline CDR1 is LNHDA and CDR2 SQIVND (reference sequence). V shed 3 bases, J shed 3 bases, and the junction held 6 bases outside the gene matches. The length of the CDR3 is 15 residues. The CDR3 nucleotides are TGTGCCAGTAGTATTGGATCAGGGGGCAAAGAGACCCAGTACTTC. Its protein product is CASSIGSGGKETQYF.

The table lists this clone with a few counts. The chain carries TRBV27 and TRBJ1-1; maybe TRBD1 (5 bases). The ends were cut back, 7 bases at V and 1 base at J, with 13 bases in the middle. Germline values: CDR1 MNHEY, CDR2 SMNVEV (reference sequence). The CDR3 is made up of 14 amino acids. The CDR3 DNA reads as TGTGCCAGCACCAAACTCCAGGGGAACACTGAAGCTTTCTTT. Protein product: CASTKLQGNTEAFF.

This clone was observed a handful of times. The chain is built from TRBV27 and TRBJ1-1, with TRBD1 matching 9 bases. The CDR3 is 13 amino acids. The germline V gene has CDR1 MNHEY and CDR2 SMNVEV (reference sequence). V was clipped by 5 bases and J by 6 bases; unmatched bases: 4. CDR3 region: CASSLGTGPEAFF. The CDR3 DNA is TGTGCCAGCAGTCTTGGGACAGGGCCTGAAGCTTTCTTT.

The DNA for the CDR3 is TGTGCCAGCAGCCCGAGGAGGACCGGGGAGCTGTTTTTT. Encoded protein: CASSPRRTGELFF. This chain links TRBV7-7 with TRBJ2-2; possible D gene TRBD2, 5 bases. V lost 5 bases, J lost 5 bases, and 9 bases lay in between. This CDR3 contains 13 residues. The germline CDR1 and CDR2 sequences are SSHAT and FNYEAQ (reference sequence).

The chain combines TRBV18 with TRBJ1-3; D might be TRBD1 (6 bases). The CDR3 contains 16 residues. Trimming took off 4 bases at V and 0 bases at J, with 13 bases between the two ends. Germline V gene data show CDR1 as KGHSH and CDR2 as LQKENI. DNA of the CDR3: TGTGCCAGCTCACTCTACTCAGGGGCCTCTGGAAACACCATATATTTT. Translation: CASSLYSGASGNTIYF.

This clone showed up just a few times. The rearrangement links TRBV6-6 to TRBJ2-3, with 8 bases fitting TRBD1. CDR1 and CDR2 from the germline V gene are MNHNY and SVGAGI (reference sequence). The trim removed 6 bases at V and 4 bases at J, leaving 6 bases unmatched. CDR3 size: 14 residues. The CDR3 coding sequence is TGTGCCAGCAGCACAGGGGGGCTTCCAGATACGCAGTATTTT. Amino acids: CASSTGGLPDTQYF.

This clone was seen more than once but under ten times. CDR3 DNA sequence: TGTGCCAGCAGAGGGGTAGCTTCCTACAATGAGCAGTTCTTC. Its protein product is CASRGVASYNEQFF. The J gene is TRBJ2-1, the V gene TRBV7-8; the D gene is possibly TRBD1 (5 bases). This CDR3 is built from 14 residues. V lost 6 bases and J lost 1, with 10 bases in between. Germline assignment: CDR1 SGHVS and CDR2 FQNEAQ.

J is TRBJ2-1 and V is TRBV19; 8 positions match TRBD2. Germline CDR1 and CDR2: LNHDA and SQIVND (reference sequence). V lost 9 bases, J lost 3 bases, and 7 bases stayed unmatched. This CDR3 is 14 amino acids long. CDR3 in amino acids: CASRPSGFYNEQFF. The CDR3, as DNA: TGTGCCAGCCGGCCTAGCGGGTTCTACAATGAGCAGTTCTTC.